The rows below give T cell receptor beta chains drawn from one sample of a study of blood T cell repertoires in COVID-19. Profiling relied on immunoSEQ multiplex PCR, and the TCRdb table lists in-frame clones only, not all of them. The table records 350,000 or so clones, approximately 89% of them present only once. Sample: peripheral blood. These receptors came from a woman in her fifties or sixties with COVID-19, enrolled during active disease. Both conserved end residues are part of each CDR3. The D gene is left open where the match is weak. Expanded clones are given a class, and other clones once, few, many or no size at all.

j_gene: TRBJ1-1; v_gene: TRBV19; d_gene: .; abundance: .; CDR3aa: CASSTWTEAFF; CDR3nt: TGTGCCAGTAGTACCTGGACAGAAGCTTTCTTT
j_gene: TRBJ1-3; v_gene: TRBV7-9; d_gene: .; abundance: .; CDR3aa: CASTPGPSSGNTIYF; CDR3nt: TGTGCCAGCACTCCGGGTCCTAGCTCTGGAAACACCATATATTTT
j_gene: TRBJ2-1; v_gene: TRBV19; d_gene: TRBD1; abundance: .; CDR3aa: CASSGDRGYNEQFF; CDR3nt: TGTGCCAGTAGTGGGGACAGGGGCTACAATGAGCAGTTCTTC
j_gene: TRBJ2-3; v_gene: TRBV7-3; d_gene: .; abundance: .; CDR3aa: CASSPSRTGPTDTQYF; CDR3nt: TGTGCCAGCAGCCCAAGCCGAACAGGGCCCACAGATACGCAGTATTTT
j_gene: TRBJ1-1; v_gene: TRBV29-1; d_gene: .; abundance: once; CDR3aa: CSVKRGNTEAFF; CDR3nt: TGCAGCGTTAAGCGGGGGAACACTGAAGCTTTCTTT
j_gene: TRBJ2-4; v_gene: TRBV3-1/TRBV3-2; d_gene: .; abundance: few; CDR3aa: CASSFGGATKNIQYF; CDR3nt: TGTGCCAGCAGCTTTGGGGGCGCGACCAAAAACATTCAGTACTTC
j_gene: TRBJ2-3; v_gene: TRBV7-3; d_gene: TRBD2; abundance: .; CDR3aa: CASSEGLAGGSSTDTQYF; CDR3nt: TGTGCCAGCAGCGAAGGACTAGCGGGGGGGTCTAGCACAGATACGCAGTATTTT
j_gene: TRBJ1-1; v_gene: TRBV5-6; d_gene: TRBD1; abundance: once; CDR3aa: CASSGGQGRAFF; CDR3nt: TGTGCCAGCAGCGGGGGACAGGGGCGAGCTTTCTTT
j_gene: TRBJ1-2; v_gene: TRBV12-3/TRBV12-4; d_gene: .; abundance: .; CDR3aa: CASSLAGIGGYTF; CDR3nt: TGTGCCAGCTCCCTCGCGGGGATCGGCGGCTACACCTTC
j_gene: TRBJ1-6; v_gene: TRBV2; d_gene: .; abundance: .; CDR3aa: CASTKWGQVQNNSPLHF; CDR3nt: TGTGCCAGCACCAAATGGGGGCAGGTGCAGAATAATTCACCCCTCCACTTT
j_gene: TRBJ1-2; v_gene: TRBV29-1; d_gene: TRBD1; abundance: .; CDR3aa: CSVAGQGLFGGYTF; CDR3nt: TGCAGCGTTGCAGGACAGGGGTTATTCGGTGGCTACACCTTC
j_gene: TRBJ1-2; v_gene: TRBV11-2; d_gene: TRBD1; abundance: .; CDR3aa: CASSPAGTGGNYGYTF; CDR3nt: TGTGCCAGCAGCCCTGCCGGGACAGGGGGCAACTATGGCTACACCTTC
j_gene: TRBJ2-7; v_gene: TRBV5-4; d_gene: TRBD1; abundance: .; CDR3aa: CASSQDRGSYEQYF; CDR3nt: TGTGCCAGCAGCCAAGACAGGGGATCCTACGAGCAGTACTTC
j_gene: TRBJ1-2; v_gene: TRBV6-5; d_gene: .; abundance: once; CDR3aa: CASRTAGNYGYTF; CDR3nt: TGTGCCAGCAGAACGGCAGGGAACTATGGCTACACCTTC
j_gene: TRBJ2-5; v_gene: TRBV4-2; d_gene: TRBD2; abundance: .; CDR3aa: CASSLMGWSGGPGTQYF; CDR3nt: TGTGCCAGCAGCCTGATGGGGTGGAGCGGGGGTCCCGGGACCCAGTACTTC
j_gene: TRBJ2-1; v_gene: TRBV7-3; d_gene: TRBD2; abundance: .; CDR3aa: CASSPTAGGTSSYNEQFF; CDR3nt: TGTGCCAGCAGCCCCACAGCGGGGGGCACTAGCTCCTACAATGAGCAGTTCTTC
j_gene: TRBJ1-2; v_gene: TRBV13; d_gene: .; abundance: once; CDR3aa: CASSLGPGKYGYTF; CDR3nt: TGTGCCAGCAGCTTAGGTCCAGGGAAATATGGCTACACCTTC
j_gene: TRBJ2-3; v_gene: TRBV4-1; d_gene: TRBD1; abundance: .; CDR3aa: CASSFSFGTGYPDTQYF; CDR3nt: TGCGCCAGCAGCTTCTCCTTCGGGACAGGGTATCCAGATACGCAGTATTTT
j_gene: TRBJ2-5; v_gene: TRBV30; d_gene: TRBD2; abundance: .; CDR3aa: CAWRPGGARETQYF; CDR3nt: TGTGCCTGGAGGCCCGGGGGGGCCCGGGAGACCCAGTACTTC
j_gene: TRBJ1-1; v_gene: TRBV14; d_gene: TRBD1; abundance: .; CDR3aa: CASSQELGQGEDTEAFF; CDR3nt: TGTGCCAGCAGCCAAGAGTTGGGACAGGGGGAGGACACTGAAGCTTTCTTT
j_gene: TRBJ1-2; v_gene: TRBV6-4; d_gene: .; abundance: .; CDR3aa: CATGSGDYYGYTF; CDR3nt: TGTGCCACCGGATCCGGGGACTACTATGGCTACACCTTC
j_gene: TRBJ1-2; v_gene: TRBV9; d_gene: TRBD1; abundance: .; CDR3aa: CASSVDPGTVYGYTF; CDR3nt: TGTGCCAGCAGCGTAGACCCCGGGACAGTCTATGGCTACACCTTC
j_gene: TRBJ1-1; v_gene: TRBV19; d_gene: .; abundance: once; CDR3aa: CASRPRGGRVATEAFF; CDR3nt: TGTGCCAGTAGGCCCCGGGGGGGAAGGGTGGCCACTGAAGCTTTCTTT
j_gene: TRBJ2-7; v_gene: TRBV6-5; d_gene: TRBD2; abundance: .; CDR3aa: CASKSSSGGHYEQYF; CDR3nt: TGTGCCAGCAAATCCTCCTCGGGGGGGCACTACGAGCAGTACTTC
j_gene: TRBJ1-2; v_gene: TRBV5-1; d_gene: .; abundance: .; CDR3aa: CASSLGGGPDYGYTF; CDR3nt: TGCGCCAGCAGCTTGGGCGGGGGGCCTGACTATGGCTACACCTTC
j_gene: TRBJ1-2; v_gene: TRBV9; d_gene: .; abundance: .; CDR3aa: CASSLGRNYGYTF; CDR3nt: TGTGCCAGCAGCCTGGGGCGGAACTATGGCTACACCTTC
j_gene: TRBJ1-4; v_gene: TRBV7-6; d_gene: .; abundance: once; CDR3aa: CASSSVATNEKLFF; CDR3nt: TGTGCCAGCAGCTCGGTTGCAACTAATGAAAAACTGTTTTTT
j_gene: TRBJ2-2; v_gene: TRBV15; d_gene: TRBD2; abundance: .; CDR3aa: CATSTPGSGGRAGELFF; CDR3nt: TGTGCCACCAGCACCCCAGGGAGCGGGGGGAGGGCCGGGGAGCTGTTTTTT
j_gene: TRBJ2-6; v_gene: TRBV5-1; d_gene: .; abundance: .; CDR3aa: CASSLDAGSGANVLTF; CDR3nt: TGCGCCAGCAGCTTGGATGCGGGAAGTGGGGCCAACGTCCTGACTTTC
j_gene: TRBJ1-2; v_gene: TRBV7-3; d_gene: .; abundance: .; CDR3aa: CASSQPGHLYGYTF; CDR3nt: TGTGCCAGCAGCCAACCGGGACACCTCTATGGCTACACCTTC
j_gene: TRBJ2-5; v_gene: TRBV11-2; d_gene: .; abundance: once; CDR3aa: CASSLDRGETQYF; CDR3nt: TGTGCCAGCAGCTTAGACCGGGGTGAGACCCAGTACTTC
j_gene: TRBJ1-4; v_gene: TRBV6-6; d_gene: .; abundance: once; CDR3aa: CASREDRVNEKLFF; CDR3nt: TGTGCCAGCAGAGAGGACAGAGTCAATGAAAAACTGTTTTTT
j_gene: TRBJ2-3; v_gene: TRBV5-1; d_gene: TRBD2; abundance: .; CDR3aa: CASSPGWGFPGGDTQYF; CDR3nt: TGCGCCAGCAGCCCGGGGTGGGGCTTCCCGGGAGGAGATACGCAGTATTTT
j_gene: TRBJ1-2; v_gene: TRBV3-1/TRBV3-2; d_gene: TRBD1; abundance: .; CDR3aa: CASSQVQGYGYTF; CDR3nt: TGTGCCAGCAGCCAAGTACAGGGGTATGGCTACACCTTC
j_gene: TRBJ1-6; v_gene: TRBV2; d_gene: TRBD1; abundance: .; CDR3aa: CAIGTGEYNSPLHF; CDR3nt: TGTGCCATTGGGACAGGAGAATATAATTCACCCCTCCACTTT
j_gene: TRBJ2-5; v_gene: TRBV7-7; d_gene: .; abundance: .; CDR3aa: CASSSRDSVDSSQYF; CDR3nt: TGTGCTAGCAGCTCCCGGGACTCCGTAGATAGCTCCCAGTACTTC
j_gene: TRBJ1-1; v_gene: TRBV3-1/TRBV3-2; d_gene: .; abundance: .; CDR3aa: CASSQVAPVAEAFF; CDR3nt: TGTGCCAGCAGCCAAGTAGCCCCGGTCGCTGAAGCTTTCTTT
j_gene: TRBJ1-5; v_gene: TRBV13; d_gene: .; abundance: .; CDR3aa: CASSRTRNQPQHF; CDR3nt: TGTGCCAGCAGTCGGACAAGAAATCAGCCCCAGCATTTT
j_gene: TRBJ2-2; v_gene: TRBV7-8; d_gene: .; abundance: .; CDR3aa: CASSLLTGGLTNTGELFF; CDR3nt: TGTGCCAGCAGCTTATTAACGGGGGGCCTTACCAACACCGGGGAGCTGTTTTTT
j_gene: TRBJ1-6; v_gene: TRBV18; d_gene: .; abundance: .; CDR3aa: CASSPAENSPLHF; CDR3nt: TGTGCCAGCTCCCCTGCGGAGAATTCACCCCTCCACTTT
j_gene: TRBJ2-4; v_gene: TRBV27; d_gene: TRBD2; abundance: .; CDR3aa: CASSPVGRGGAKNIQYF; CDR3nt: TGTGCCAGCAGTCCCGTGGGGCGGGGGGGAGCCAAAAACATTCAGTACTTC
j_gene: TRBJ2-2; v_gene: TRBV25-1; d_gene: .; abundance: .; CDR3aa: CASSRDTTNTGELFF; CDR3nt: TGTGCCAGCAGCCGGGACACTACGAACACCGGGGAGCTGTTTTTT
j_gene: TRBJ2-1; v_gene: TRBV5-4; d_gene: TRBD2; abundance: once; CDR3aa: CASSLDSAGNEQFF; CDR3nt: TGTGCCAGCAGCTTGGACTCAGCGGGAAATGAGCAGTTCTTC
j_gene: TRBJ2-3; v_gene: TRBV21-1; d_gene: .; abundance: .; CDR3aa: CASSKEQSGENTDTQYF; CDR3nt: TGTGCCAGCAGCAAAGAGCAGTCGGGGGAGAACACAGATACGCAGTATTTT
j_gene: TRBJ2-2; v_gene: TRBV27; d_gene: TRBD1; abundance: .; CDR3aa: CASSRRQGYTGELFF; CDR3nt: TGTGCCAGCAGTCGCAGACAGGGCTACACCGGGGAGCTGTTTTTT
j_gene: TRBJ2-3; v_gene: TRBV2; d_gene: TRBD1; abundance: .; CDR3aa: CASRTLQGTDTQYF; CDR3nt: TGTGCCAGCAGAACCTTACAGGGGACAGATACGCAGTATTTT
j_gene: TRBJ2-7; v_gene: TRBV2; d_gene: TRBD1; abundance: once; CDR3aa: CASIKGGGSYEQYF; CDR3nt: TGTGCCAGCATTAAAGGGGGCGGCTCCTACGAGCAGTACTTC